This paragraph reports one T cell receptor (beta chain). The antigen remains undetermined. Subsets obtained from CD4+ cells comprised CD45RA+ naive and CD45RA-negative memory cells. The data originate from a study of shared clonotypes between healthy human individuals. For the study at large: The donor pool was made up of a couple of women and a few men aged 18 to 49. Broader study findings: Sampling used blood alone; tissue repertoires probably differ.

The assay was carried out at the deep level. Generated by immunoSEQ multiplex PCR, the TCRdb table keeps only in-frame clones and is missing some. The sample lists some 2,400,000 clones, 90% to 97% seen once, with 0.13% in the top ten. Sequenced: naive CD4+ T cells sorted from blood. Subset defined: CD45RA+ positively selected. This TCR came from a man younger than 30 in good health.

The CDR3 coding sequence is TGTGCCAGCAGCTCCGGACAGGGTGGAACGAGCTATGGCTACACCTTC. Residues: CASSSGQGGTSYGYTF. The V gene is TRBV7-2, the J gene TRBJ1-2; 8 bases map to TRBD1. Germline CDR1 is SGHTA and CDR2 is FQGNSA. The junction had 11 bases not matched to a gene; V was cut back by 4 bases and J by 4 bases. This CDR3 has 16 residues.